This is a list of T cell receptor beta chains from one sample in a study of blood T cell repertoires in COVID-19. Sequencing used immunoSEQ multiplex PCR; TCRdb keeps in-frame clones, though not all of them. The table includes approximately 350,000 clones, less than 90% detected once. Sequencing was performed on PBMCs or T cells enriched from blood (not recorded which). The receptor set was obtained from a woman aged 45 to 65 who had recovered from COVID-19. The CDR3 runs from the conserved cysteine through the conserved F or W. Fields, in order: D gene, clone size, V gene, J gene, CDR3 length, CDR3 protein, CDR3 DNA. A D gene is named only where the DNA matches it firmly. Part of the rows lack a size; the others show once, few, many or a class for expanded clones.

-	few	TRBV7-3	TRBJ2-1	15	CASSQGRGSYNEQFF	TGTGCCAGCAGCCAGGGGCGGGGGTCCTACAATGAGCAGTTCTTC
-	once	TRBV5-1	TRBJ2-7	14	CASSLAGQNYEQYF	TGCGCCAGCAGCTTGGCTGGACAGAACTACGAGCAGTACTTC
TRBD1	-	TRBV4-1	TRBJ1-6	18	CASSQGQGAWGANSPLHF	TGCGCCAGCAGCCAGGGACAGGGTGCGTGGGGGGCCAATTCACCCCTCCACTTT
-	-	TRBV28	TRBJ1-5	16	CASSLYGGVLHQPQHF	TGTGCCAGCAGTTTATACGGGGGGGTTCTTCATCAGCCCCAGCATTTT
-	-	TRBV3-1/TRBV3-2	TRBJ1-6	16	CASSLQGAGYNSPLHF	TGTGCCAGCAGCCTACAAGGAGCGGGCTATAATTCACCCCTCCACTTT
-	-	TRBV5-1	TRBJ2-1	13	CASSLVALEEQFF	TGCGCCAGCAGCTTGGTGGCGTTGGAGGAGCAGTTCTTC
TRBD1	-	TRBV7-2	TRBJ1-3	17	CASSAHSQGSSGNTIYF	TGTGCCAGCAGCGCTCATTCACAGGGGAGCTCTGGAAACACCATATATTTT
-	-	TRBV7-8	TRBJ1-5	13	CASSPDSNQPQHF	TGTGCCAGCAGTCCAGATAGCAATCAGCCCCAGCATTTT
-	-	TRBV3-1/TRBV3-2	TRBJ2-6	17	CASSQELVYSGANVLTF	TGTGCCAGCAGCCAAGAACTCGTATACTCTGGGGCCAACGTCCTGACTTTC
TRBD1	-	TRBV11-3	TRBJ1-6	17	CASSLNRPHRGDSPLHF	TGTGCCAGCAGCCTTAACAGACCACACAGGGGAGACTCACCCCTCCACTTT
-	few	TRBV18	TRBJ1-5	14	CASSPGTGGQPQHF	TGTGCCAGCTCACCGGGTACGGGGGGTCAGCCCCAGCATTTT
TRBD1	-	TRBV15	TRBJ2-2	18	CATSRDPVTGIFGGELFF	TGTGCCACCAGCAGAGATCCGGTGACAGGGATTTTCGGAGGGGAGCTGTTTTTT
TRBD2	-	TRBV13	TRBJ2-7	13	CASSRDYNYEQYF	TGTGCCAGCAGTCGGGACTATAACTACGAGCAGTACTTC
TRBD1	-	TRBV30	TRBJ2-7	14	CAWSGTGNVYEQYF	TGTGCCTGGAGTGGGACAGGGAATGTCTACGAGCAGTACTTC
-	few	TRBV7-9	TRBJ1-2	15	CASSITGTSNYGYTF	TGTGCCAGCAGCATAACAGGGACGAGTAACTATGGCTACACCTTC
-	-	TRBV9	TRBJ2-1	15	CASSVGPSASNEQFF	TGTGCCAGCAGCGTAGGTCCTAGCGCGAGCAATGAGCAGTTCTTC
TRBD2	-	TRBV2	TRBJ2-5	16	CASTPVGSGSVKTQYF	TGTGCCAGCACCCCCGTCGGGAGCGGGAGTGTAAAGACCCAGTACTTC
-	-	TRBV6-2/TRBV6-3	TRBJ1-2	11	CASSPGYGYTF	TGTGCCAGCAGTCCGGGGTATGGCTACACCTTC
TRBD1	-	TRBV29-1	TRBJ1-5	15	CSVSGTGTSNQPQHF	TGCAGCGTGTCCGGGACAGGCACTAGCAATCAGCCCCAGCATTTT
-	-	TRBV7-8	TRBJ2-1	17	CASTLEGPLSSYNEQFF	TGTGCCAGCACCCTAGAGGGTCCCCTTAGCTCCTACAATGAGCAGTTCTTC
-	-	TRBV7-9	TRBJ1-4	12	CASSWGLEKLFF	TGTGCCAGCAGCTGGGGACTTGAAAAACTGTTTTTT
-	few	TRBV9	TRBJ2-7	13	CASTGPGDYEQYF	TGTGCCAGCACCGGTCCGGGGGACTACGAGCAGTACTTC
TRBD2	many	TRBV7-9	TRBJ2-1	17	CASSLARIAGSYNEQFF	TGTGCCAGCAGCTTAGCGCGTATAGCGGGGTCCTACAATGAGCAGTTCTTC
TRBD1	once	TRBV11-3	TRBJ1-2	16	CASSLRDRASSYGYTF	TGTGCCAGCAGCTTAAGGGACAGGGCCTCTTCTTATGGCTACACCTTC
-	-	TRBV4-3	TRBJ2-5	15	CASSQGGRVQETQYF	TGCGCCAGCAGCCAAGGTGGCAGGGTCCAAGAGACCCAGTACTTC
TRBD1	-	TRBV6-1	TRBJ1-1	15	CASSETYRGGTEAFF	TGTGCCAGCAGTGAGACCTACAGGGGTGGCACTGAAGCTTTCTTT
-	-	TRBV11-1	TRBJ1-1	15	CASSPFWGGDTEAFF	TGTGCCAGCAGCCCGTTTTGGGGCGGGGACACTGAAGCTTTCTTT
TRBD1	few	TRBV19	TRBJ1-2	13	CASTPGGSYGYTF	TGTGCCAGTACCCCAGGGGGGAGCTATGGCTACACCTTC
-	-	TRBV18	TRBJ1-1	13	CASSPPGATEAFF	TGTGCCAGCTCACCCCCAGGGGCCACTGAAGCTTTCTTT
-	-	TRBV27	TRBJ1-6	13	CASSDITNSPLHF	TGTGCCAGCAGTGACATCACGAATTCACCCCTCCACTTT
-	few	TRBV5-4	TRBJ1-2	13	CASSFEVDGGYTF	TGTGCCAGCAGCTTTGAGGTAGATGGAGGCTACACCTTC
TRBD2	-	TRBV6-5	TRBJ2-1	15	CASNEGGGRANEQFF	TGTGCCAGCAACGAAGGGGGCGGGAGGGCCAATGAGCAGTTCTTC
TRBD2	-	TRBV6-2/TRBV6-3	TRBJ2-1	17	CASSSLSGGAPYNEQFF	TGTGCCAGCAGCAGCCTTAGCGGGGGGGCCCCCTACAATGAGCAGTTCTTC
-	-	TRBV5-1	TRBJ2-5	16	CASSSPDRDYQETQYF	TGCGCCAGCAGCTCTCCCGACCGGGACTACCAAGAGACCCAGTACTTC
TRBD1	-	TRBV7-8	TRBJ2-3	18	CASSLVDLGDSSTDTQYF	TGTGCCAGCAGCTTAGTAGACCTAGGGGACAGTAGCACAGATACGCAGTATTTT
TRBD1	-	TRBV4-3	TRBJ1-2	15	CASSQSRTGNYGYTF	TGCGCCAGCAGCCAATCTAGGACAGGGAACTATGGCTACACCTTC